Below, 21 T cell receptor beta chains from the same sample are listed, as sequenced in a study of cytomegalovirus exposure and HLA in healthy donors. In the PCR, 60 Vbeta and 13 Jbeta primers were used. Clones were sequenced by immunoSEQ multiplex PCR, and TCRdb holds only the in-frame ones, with some missing. The sample lists about 140,000 clones, around 83% occurring once. The sample was PBMCs. All receptors derive from a male donor in good health and CMV-seropositive.

This clone was seen at least ten times. The J gene is TRBJ2-1, the V gene TRBV28; 10 positions match TRBD2. The germline V gene has CDR1 MDHEN and CDR2 SYDVKM. V trimming: 5 bases; J trimming: 2 bases; junction bases outside the gene matches: 9. This CDR3 has 17 amino acids. CDR3 DNA sequence: TGTGCCAGCAGTCCACTACCTAGCGGGAGTCCCTACAATGAGCAGTTCTTC. This translates into CASSPLPSGSPYNEQFF.

The chain joins TRBV7-2 to TRBJ1-4; weak D call: TRBD1 (5 bases). CDR1 SGHTA and CDR2 FQGNSA come from the germline V gene. V was trimmed by 5 bases and J by 3 bases, leaving 10 bases between them. The CDR3 sequence is 14 residues long. The CDR3 spells CASSNGGANEKLFF. CDR3 sequence (DNA): TGTGCCAGCAGCAATGGGGGGGCTAATGAAAAACTGTTTTTT.

The chain joins TRBV9 to TRBJ1-2; 9 positions match TRBD1. Germline loops: CDR1 SGDLS, CDR2 YYNGEE. V lost 0 bases to trimming and J lost 5 bases; unmatched junction nucleotides: 2. The length of the CDR3 is 14 residues. The CDR3, as DNA: TGTGCCAGCAGCGTAGTTGACAGGGGGTATGGCTACACCTTC. This translates into CASSVVDRGYGYTF.

This sequence joins TRBV10-1 and TRBJ2-1; D gene ambiguous. The CDR3 is 13 amino acids. Trimming took off 7 bases at V and 0 bases at J, with 7 bases between the two ends. Germline lookup yields CDR1 WNHNN and CDR2 SYGVQD (reference sequence). The CDR3 protein is CASIESSYNEQFF. The DNA of the CDR3 is TGCGCCAGCATCGAGAGCTCCTACAATGAGCAGTTCTTC.

This clone was observed once. V usage is TRBV27 and J usage is TRBJ1-2; tentatively, D is TRBD1 (6 bases). The CDR3 consists of 13 residues. CDR1 is MNHEY, CDR2 SMNVEV, per germline (reference sequence). V was trimmed by 3 bases and J by 2 bases, leaving 7 bases between them. The CDR3: CASSFQGNYGYTF. Here the CDR3 DNA reads TGTGCCAGCAGTTTTCAGGGGAACTATGGCTACACCTTC.

The chain joins TRBV11-2 to TRBJ2-1; 8 nucleotides line up with TRBD1. After removal of 5 bases from V and 8 bases from J, the junction contained 2 bases not matched to a gene. The CDR3 is made up of 12 amino acids. Per germline, CDR1 SGHAT and CDR2 FQNNGV. The CDR3 protein is CASSPGGYEQFF. The CDR3 coding sequence is TGTGCCAGCAGCCCAGGGGGCTATGAGCAGTTCTTC.

Notes on this clone: The junction does not match germline at one end; this may be a read error. The rearrangement uses TRBV7-9 and TRBJ1-1; D not certain. Germline values: CDR1 SEHNR, CDR2 FQNEAQ (reference sequence). This CDR3 has 14 residues. The CDR3, as DNA: TGTTCCAGCAGCCCGGTAGAAGTGTCCACTGAAGCTTTCTTT. Protein product: CSSSPVEVSTEAFF.

V gene TRBV29-1 combines with J gene TRBJ1-1; D is perhaps TRBD1 (5 bases). Germline V gene sequence: CDR1 SQVTM, CDR2 ANQGSEA. CDR3 length: 12 residues. Between the trimmed V and J ends, which lost 8 bases and 1 base, there was a span of 11 bases. As DNA, the CDR3 is TGCAGCACTGGCGGGGGGAACACTGAAGCTTTCTTT. Translation gives CSTGGGNTEAFF.

The chain joins TRBV19 to TRBJ2-5; TRBD2 agrees at 13 bases. The V segment lost 4 bases and the J segment 5 bases; nucleotides outside the gene matches: 4. The CDR3 sequence is 15 residues long. Germline V gene data show CDR1 as LNHDA and CDR2 as SQIVND (reference sequence). The CDR3 here is CASSRTSGSGETQYF. The CDR3 DNA follows: TGTGCCAGTAGTAGGACTAGCGGGAGTGGGGAGACCCAGTACTTC.

V gene TRBV9 combines with J gene TRBJ2-7; 8 positions match TRBD1. V shed 4 bases and J 0 bases; nucleotides not matched to a gene: 3. The CDR3 is 14 amino acids. Germline-derived CDR1 and CDR2 are SGDLS and YYNGEE. This CDR3 reads CASSRTGSSYEQYF. The CDR3 DNA reads TGTGCCAGCAGCCGGACAGGGAGCTCCTACGAGCAGTACTTC.

This clone was counted a few times. The chain joins TRBV5-6 to TRBJ2-7; 8 bases line up with TRBD2. Germline-derived CDR1 and CDR2 are SGHDT and YYEEEE. The length of the CDR3 is 15 residues. V was clipped by 1 base and J by 2 bases; unmatched bases: 5. This CDR3 reads CASSLSGLATYEQYF. The CDR3 DNA is TGTGCCAGCAGCTTGAGCGGACTAGCCACCTACGAGCAGTACTTC.

The chain uses TRBV7-9 and TRBJ2-2; 9 bases fit TRBD1. The trim removed 3 bases at V and 7 bases at J, leaving 6 bases unmatched. Germline CDR1 reads SEHNR; CDR2 reads FQNEAQ (reference sequence). This CDR3 is built from 15 residues. The CDR3 protein is CASSFLQGASGELFF. The DNA of the CDR3 is TGTGCCAGCAGCTTCCTACAGGGGGCCAGCGGGGAGCTGTTTTTT.

The chain is built from TRBV19 and TRBJ1-4; perhaps TRBD1 as D (6 bases). This CDR3 spans 13 amino acids. The germline V gene has CDR1 LNHDA and CDR2 SQIVND (reference sequence). Deletions cut 6 bases from V and 7 bases from J, with 12 bases between. CDR3 DNA: TGTGCCAGTAGACCAGGGGAAGGTGAAAAACTGTTTTTT. Its translation: CASRPGEGEKLFF.

The rearrangement links TRBV5-1 to TRBJ2-1; tentative D call: TRBD2 (6 bases). Germline-derived CDR1 and CDR2 are SGHRS and YFSETQ. Deletions cut 0 bases from V and 1 base from J, with 11 bases between. The CDR3 runs 16 residues. The CDR3 sequence: CASSLVRDSSYNEQFF. The CDR3 nucleotides are TGCGCCAGCAGCTTGGTACGGGACTCATCCTACAATGAGCAGTTCTTC.

V usage is TRBV2 and J usage is TRBJ2-1; 13 positions match TRBD2. V was clipped by 5 bases and J by 0 bases; unmatched bases: 4. From germline, CDR1 is SNHLY and CDR2 FYNNEI. This CDR3 has 17 residues. CDR3 amino acids: CASSPGLAGTSYNEQFF. DNA for the CDR3: TGTGCCAGCAGTCCGGGACTAGCGGGGACCTCCTACAATGAGCAGTTCTTC.

The rearrangement uses TRBV7-9 and TRBJ2-5; a possible D gene is TRBD1 (6 bases). Between the trimmed V and J ends, which lost 4 bases and 0 bases, there was a span of 9 bases. The CDR3 covers 14 residues. Germline CDR1 and CDR2: SEHNR and FQNEAQ (reference sequence). CDR3 in amino acids: CASSSGQNQETQYF. Written as DNA, the CDR3 is TGTGCCAGCAGCTCCGGACAGAACCAAGAGACCCAGTACTTC.

This chain uses TRBV5-4 with TRBJ2-2; 11 bases line up with TRBD2. Germline V gene data show CDR1 as SGHNT and CDR2 as YYREEE (reference sequence). Trimming at V came to 1 base and at J to 3 bases, leaving 5 bases not matched to a gene. CDR3 length equals 17 residues. The CDR3 DNA is TGTGCCAGCAGCTTGTCCGTAGCGGGGGGGTACACCGGGGAGCTGTTTTTT. Amino acids: CASSLSVAGGYTGELFF.

The J gene is TRBJ2-7, the V gene TRBV7-8; TRBD2 matches 14 bases. Looked up from germline, CDR1 is SGHVS and CDR2 is FQNEAQ. The V segment lost 5 bases and the J segment 9 bases; nucleotides outside the gene matches: 12. This CDR3 is built from 16 residues. The CDR3 coding sequence is TGTGCCAGCAGCCCCCTTCGGACTAGCGGGGGGATTGGGCAGTACTTC. It encodes CASSPLRTSGGIGQYF.

The J gene is TRBJ2-5, the V gene TRBV5-1; 8 nucleotides match TRBD1. With V trimmed by 0 bases and J by 2 bases, 3 bases remained unmatched. In germline, CDR1 is SGHRS, CDR2 YFSETQ. CDR3 length equals 15 residues. The CDR3 loop is CASSLAYRGQETQYF. The DNA for the CDR3 is TGCGCCAGCAGCTTGGCGTACAGGGGGCAAGAGACCCAGTACTTC.

The chain employs TRBV7-9 and TRBJ1-1; 8 bases match TRBD1. Germline V lookup: CDR1 SEHNR, CDR2 FQNEAQ (reference sequence). The J segment lost 1 base and the V segment lost 5 bases, leaving 3 bases of the junction unmatched. This CDR3 region has 14 residues. CDR3 region: CASSPTGENTEAFF. The DNA of the CDR3 is TGTGCCAGCAGCCCGACAGGGGAGAACACTGAAGCTTTCTTT.

The rearrangement joins TRBV11-2 to TRBJ2-7; 13 bases match TRBD2. The germline gives CDR1 SGHAT, CDR2 FQNNGV. V gave up 7 bases and J gave up 4 bases; unmatched junction bases: 13. This CDR3 comprises 17 residues. CDR3 residues: CASTKGWTSGRYYEQYF. The DNA of the CDR3 is TGTGCCAGCACCAAGGGATGGACTAGCGGGAGATATTACGAGCAGTACTTC.